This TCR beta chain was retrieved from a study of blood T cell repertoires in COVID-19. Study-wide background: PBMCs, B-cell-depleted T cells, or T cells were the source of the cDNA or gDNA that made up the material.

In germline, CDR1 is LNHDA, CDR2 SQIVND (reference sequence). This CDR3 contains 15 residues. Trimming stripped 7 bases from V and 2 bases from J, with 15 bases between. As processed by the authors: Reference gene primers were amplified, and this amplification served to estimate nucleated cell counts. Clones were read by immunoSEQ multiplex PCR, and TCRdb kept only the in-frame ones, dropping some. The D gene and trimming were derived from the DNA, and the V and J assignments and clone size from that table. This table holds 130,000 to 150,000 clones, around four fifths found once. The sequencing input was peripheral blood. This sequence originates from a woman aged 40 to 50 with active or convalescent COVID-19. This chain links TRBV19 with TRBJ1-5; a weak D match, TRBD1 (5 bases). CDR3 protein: CASTLGGGRNQPQHF. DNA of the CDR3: TGTGCCAGTACTCTGGGGGGTGGGCGCAATCAGCCCCAGCATTTT.